The 20 T cell receptor beta chains reported below all come from one sample, sequenced in a study of T cells after yellow fever vaccination. TCRdb itself ran the 5' RACE reads through MiXCR, one entry per CDR3 protein. The sample includes roughly 160,000 distinct CDR3 sequences, under 7.5% of them seen just once. The input for sequencing was CD4+ T cells sorted from PBMCs, taken less than 6 days after the first yellow fever vaccination. These receptors originate from a man younger than 35 who received the YFV17D yellow fever vaccine.

This clonotype was counted many times. The rearrangement links TRBV18 to TRBJ2-5; tentative D call: TRBD1 (6 bases). V shed 2 bases and J shed 0 bases, with 13 bases lying between them. This CDR3 comprises 16 residues. The germline CDR1 and CDR2 sequences are KGHSH and LQKENI. The CDR3 DNA follows: TGTGCCAGCTCACCATCAGGGGCGATGGACCAAGAGACCCAGTACTTC. This translates into CASSPSGAMDQETQYF.

This clonotype was recorded a few times. The rearrangement uses TRBV19 and TRBJ1-2, with no clear D. Trimming shortened V by 6 bases and J by 4 bases, and 12 bases separated the two germline ends. Germline V gives CDR1 LNHDA, CDR2 SQIVND (reference sequence). The CDR3 totals 13 residues. The CDR3 region is CASRPGSVYGYTF. In DNA form, the CDR3 reads TGTGCCAGTAGGCCCGGGAGCGTCTATGGCTACACCTTC.

This clonotype has only a few counts. This chain links TRBV12-3 or TRBV12-4 with TRBJ2-1, with 10 bases identical to TRBD1. The CDR3 has 15 residues. After removal of 5 bases from V and 6 bases from J, the junction contained 7 bases not matched to a gene. CDR3 sequence reads: CASSRGDRGVNEQFF. The CDR3 DNA follows: TGTGCCAGCAGTCGCGGGGACAGGGGCGTCAATGAGCAGTTCTTC.

This clonotype was observed at least ten times. The chain uses TRBV20-1 and TRBJ2-3, with TRBD1 matching over 7 bases. Germline V gives CDR1 DFQATT, CDR2 SNEGSKA (reference sequence). Trimming took 3 bases from V and 3 from J; bases not matched to a gene: 3. There are 13 residues in the CDR3. The CDR3 DNA follows: TGCAGTGCTAGTGGGACAGAAACAGATACGCAGTATTTT. Its translation is CSASGTETDTQYF.

This clonotype was counted only a few times. The V gene is TRBV9, the J gene TRBJ2-6; 10 nucleotides align to TRBD1. V dropped 1 base and J dropped 0; count of bases not matched to a gene: 7. The CDR3 is 19 residues long. Germline lookup yields CDR1 SGDLS and CDR2 YYNGEE. The CDR3 spells CASSVQSGTGDSGANVLTF. The CDR3 coding sequence is TGTGCCAGCAGCGTACAGTCCGGGACAGGGGACTCTGGGGCCAACGTCCTGACTTTC.

This clonotype was seen ten or more times. The chain joins TRBV12-3 or TRBV12-4 to TRBJ2-3, with D perhaps matching TRBD1 (6 bases). V was clipped by 6 bases and J by 8 bases, with 15 bases between them. The CDR3 extends over 13 amino acids. CDR3 sequence reads: CASRAQGGGTQYF. Written as DNA, the CDR3 is TGTGCCAGCAGAGCCCAAGGGGGTGGTACGCAGTATTTT.

Note on this clonotype: This may come from a read error, since a much larger clone is one base off. V usage is TRBV7-9 and J usage is TRBJ1-1; D is undetermined. V lost 7 bases and J lost 2, with 17 bases in between. The V gene's germline CDR1 is SEHNR and CDR2 FQNEAQ (reference sequence). The CDR3 is 15 amino acids. The CDR3 nucleotides are TGTGCCAGCATGGGCTTTCACCGATTAAACACTGAAGCTTTCTTT. Protein product: CASMGFHRLNTEAFF.

The chain is built from TRBV5-1 and TRBJ2-3; TRBD1 matches 7 bases. The germline V gene has CDR1 SGHRS and CDR2 YFSETQ. The CDR3 spans 16 residues. With V trimmed by 0 bases and J by 0 bases, 4 bases remained unmatched. The CDR3 DNA reads as TGCGCCAGCAGCTTGGGGACAGGCCGGAGCACAGATACGCAGTATTTT. Protein: CASSLGTGRSTDTQYF.

This clonotype appeared many times. The CDR3 region has the DNA TGCAGTGCGAGGACAGGGGGCTCTGGAAACACCATATATTTT. Its translation: CSARTGGSGNTIYF. The chain employs TRBV20-1 and TRBJ1-3, with 10 bases aligning to TRBD1. The V gene end was trimmed by 6 bases and the J gene end by 0 bases; junction bases not matched to a gene: 2. Germline CDR1 is DFQATT and CDR2 is SNEGSKA (reference sequence). This CDR3 is 14 amino acids long.

This clonotype has more than one count but fewer than ten. The J gene is TRBJ2-1, the V gene TRBV18; unclear D gene. The CDR3 has 16 residues. In germline, CDR1 is KGHSH, CDR2 LQKENI. Trimming took 2 bases from V and 7 from J, leaving 18 bases between them. The CDR3, as DNA: TGTGCCAGCTCACCAGTGCCGTCTTGGGGTCTGAATGAGCAGTTCTTC. This translates into CASSPVPSWGLNEQFF. The variable domain in full, with the rest retrieved from reference TRBV18 and TRBJ2-1, is NAGVMQNPRHLVRRRGQEARLRCSPMKGHSHVYWYRQLPEEGLKFMVYLQKENIIDESGMPKERFSAEFPKEGPSILRIQQVVRGDSAAYFCASSPVPSWGLNEQFFGPGTRLTVL.

On this clonotype itself: A much bigger clone sits one base away, suggesting this may be a read error. The chain combines TRBV18 with TRBJ2-7; no clear D gene. V shed 2 bases and J shed 5 bases, with 10 bases lying between them. The CDR3 covers 13 residues. Germline V CDR1 and CDR2: KGHSH, LQKENI. The DNA of the CDR3 is TGTGCCAGCTCACCATTATGGTCCGACGAGCAGTACTTC. Translated, it gives CASSPLWSDEQYF.

This chain uses TRBV18 with TRBJ2-5; D is unresolved. This CDR3 spans 13 amino acids. Germline V lookup: CDR1 KGHSH, CDR2 LQKENI. The V end lost 2 bases, the J end lost 4 bases, and 8 bases lay between the germline ends. CDR3 amino acids: CASSPGDGETQYF. The CDR3 DNA follows: TGTGCCAGCTCACCAGGGGATGGAGAGACCCAGTACTTC.

V gene TRBV7-8 combines with J gene TRBJ1-6, with TRBD1 as a possible D gene (5 bases). V was cut by 5 bases and J by 5 bases, with 13 bases left in between. The CDR3 is 15 amino acids. Germline V gene lookup returns CDR1 SGHVS and CDR2 FQNEAQ. Here the CDR3 reads CASSPQGTNNSPLHF. The CDR3 nucleotides are TGTGCCAGCAGCCCTCAAGGGACGAATAATTCACCCCTCCACTTT.

The CDR3 here is CASSPGTTYEQYF. The CDR3 DNA reads TGTGCCAGCTCACCCGGGACGACCTACGAGCAGTACTTC. This rearrangement joins TRBV18 to TRBJ2-7; tentatively, D is TRBD1 or TRBD2 (5 bases each). The length of the CDR3 is 13 residues. The ends were cut back, 3 bases at V and 2 bases at J, with 8 bases in the middle. Germline assignment: CDR1 KGHSH and CDR2 LQKENI.

The V gene is TRBV11-2, the J gene TRBJ2-2; D remains ambiguous. Trimming shortened V by 3 bases and J by 3 bases, and 5 bases separated the two germline ends. There are 13 residues in the CDR3. Per the germline V gene, CDR1 is SGHAT and CDR2 is FQNNGV. The CDR3 coding sequence is TGTGCCAGCAGCTTCCGGGACACCGGGGAGCTGTTTTTT. Amino acids: CASSFRDTGELFF. The full variable domain, in which reference TRBV11-2 and TRBJ2-2 provide the parts outside the CDR3, is EAGVAQSPRYKIIEKRQSVAFWCNPISGHATLYWYQQILGQGPKLLIQFQNNGVVDDSQLPKDRFSAERLKGVDSTLKIQPAKLEDSAVYLCASSFRDTGELFFGEGSRLTVL.

The J gene is TRBJ1-3, the V gene TRBV12-3 or TRBV12-4; the D is unclear. Trimming stripped 9 bases from V and 4 bases from J, with 13 bases between. The CDR3 totals 13 residues. The CDR3 is CASRLRHGNTIYF. CDR3 DNA sequence: TGTGCCAGTCGGCTGAGACACGGAAACACCATATATTTT.

The table lists this clonotype with many counts. The J gene is TRBJ2-7, the V gene TRBV5-5; no clear D gene. The CDR3 has 15 residues. CDR1 is SGHKS, CDR2 YYEKEE, per germline (reference sequence). V was trimmed by 2 bases and J by 3 bases, leaving 15 bases between them. This chain's CDR3 is CASSLRSQRGYEQYF. CDR3 bases: TGTGCCAGCAGCTTAAGGTCCCAGAGAGGCTACGAGCAGTACTTC.

Ten or more counts support this clonotype. The chain recombines TRBV5-1 with TRBJ1-2; 7 bases line up with TRBD1. The CDR3 loop spans 13 amino acids. The germline CDR1 and CDR2 sequences are SGHRS and YFSETQ. V lost 5 bases to trimming and J lost 0 bases; unmatched junction nucleotides: 1. The CDR3 DNA is TGCGCCAGCAGGACAGGGTCTAACTATGGCTACACCTTC. Protein: CASRTGSNYGYTF.

This clonotype was observed many times. This chain joins TRBV5-4 and TRBJ2-2; no reliable D call. Germline V CDR1 and CDR2: SGHNT, YYREEE (reference sequence). The CDR3 consists of 16 residues. Trimming left V 2 bases short and J 0 bases short, with 11 bases between. CDR3 nucleotides: TGTGCCAGCAGCTTTGCAGGAATCGCGAACACCGGGGAGCTGTTTTTT. This encodes CASSFAGIANTGELFF.

V is TRBV6-5 and J is TRBJ1-6; 7 bases are shared with TRBD1. The junction had 8 bases not matched to a gene; V was cut back by 3 bases and J by 6 bases. Germline V gives CDR1 MNHEY, CDR2 SVGAGI. CDR3 length: 16 amino acids. The CDR3 sequence: CASSYLSGQPNSPLHF. The CDR3, as DNA: TGTGCCAGCAGTTATCTGTCGGGACAGCCTAATTCACCCCTCCACTTT.